These T cell receptor beta chains were read from a single sample in a study of blood T cell repertoires in COVID-19. Method: immunoSEQ multiplex PCR; TCRdb's copy keeps in-frame clones and lacks some. Found here are about 140,000 clones, more than 75% of them singletons; the top ten hold about 4%. Sequenced input: peripheral blood. Every receptor here comes from a woman at least 80 years old with acute or convalescent COVID-19. CDR3s include the opening cysteine and the closing phenylalanine or tryptophan. A D gene is named only where the DNA matches it firmly. Clone size, where shown, is once, few, many, or a class for clones that have expanded.

v_gene,abundance,d_gene,j_gene,CDR3aa,CDR3nt
TRBV5-1,.,.,TRBJ2-1,CASSLGLTGYNEQFF,TGCGCCAGCAGCTTGGGGTTAACAGGGTACAATGAGCAGTTCTTC
TRBV28,.,.,TRBJ1-2,CASSPGQGWTVRYGYTF,TGTGCCAGCAGTCCAGGGCAGGGGTGGACGGTACGGTATGGCTACACCTTC
TRBV28,.,.,TRBJ1-6,CASSTQGLGSPLHF,TGTGCCAGCAGTACGCAGGGTTTGGGTTCACCCCTCCACTTT
TRBV4-1,.,TRBD1,TRBJ2-1,CASSQEGTALGGNEQFF,TGCGCCAGCAGCCAAGAAGGGACAGCTTTAGGGGGCAATGAGCAGTTCTTC
TRBV28,.,.,TRBJ1-4,CASSLEAQGLEKLFF,TGTGCCAGCAGTTTAGAGGCCCAGGGACTTGAAAAACTGTTTTTT
TRBV5-4,.,.,TRBJ1-4,CASSLAFGGANEKLFF,TGTGCCAGCAGCTTGGCCTTCGGAGGGGCTAATGAAAAACTGTTTTTT
TRBV19,.,.,TRBJ1-5,CASALFGQGLNQPQHF,TGTGCCAGTGCCCTTTTTGGGCAAGGCCTCAATCAGCCCCAGCATTTT
TRBV2,.,.,TRBJ1-1,CASSVQSNTEAFF,TGTGCCAGCAGTGTACAGTCGAACACTGAAGCTTTCTTT
TRBV11-2,.,.,TRBJ1-2,CASSPYSRQAYGYTF,TGTGCCAGCAGCCCATACTCTCGGCAGGCCTATGGCTACACCTTC
TRBV29-1,.,TRBD2,TRBJ2-3,CSVVWVSGVIDTQYF,TGCAGCGTTGTATGGGTGAGCGGGGTTATAGATACGCAGTATTTT
TRBV10-3,.,TRBD2,TRBJ2-1,CAISRLAGGYNEQFF,TGTGCCATCAGTCGACTAGCGGGAGGGTACAATGAGCAGTTCTTC
TRBV11-2,.,TRBD1,TRBJ2-5,CASQFGGQVVETQYF,TGTGCCAGCCAATTCGGGGGACAGGTAGTAGAGACCCAGTACTTC
TRBV2,.,.,TRBJ2-5,CASRDYQETQYF,TGTGCCAGCAGGGACTATCAAGAGACCCAGTACTTC
TRBV5-1,few,.,TRBJ1-1,CASSLALTAALTEAFF,TGCGCCAGCAGCTTGGCCTTAACAGCGGCCCTAACTGAAGCTTTCTTT
TRBV2,.,TRBD1,TRBJ1-5,CASGAGQGARSNQPQHF,TGTGCCAGCGGTGCGGGACAGGGGGCGAGGAGCAATCAGCCCCAGCATTTT
TRBV7-9,.,TRBD1,TRBJ1-1,CASSFLRQGRRTEAFF,TGTGCCAGCAGCTTCCTCCGACAGGGGAGGAGGACTGAAGCTTTCTTT
TRBV5-1,.,.,TRBJ1-1,CASSLSVGQGNTEAFF,TGCGCCAGCAGCTTGTCGGTAGGCCAGGGAAACACTGAAGCTTTCTTT
TRBV27,once,TRBD1,TRBJ1-6,CASRSPTRGLSYNSPLHF,TGTGCCAGCAGAAGCCCGACGAGGGGGCTTAGTTATAATTCACCCCTCCACTTT
TRBV7-9,.,.,TRBJ1-6,CASSSESSPLHF,TGTGCCAGCAGCTCCGAGAGTTCACCCCTCCACTTT
TRBV5-1,.,.,TRBJ2-2,CASSYRTENTGELFF,TGCGCCAGCAGCTATAGGACAGAGAACACCGGGGAGCTGTTTTTT
TRBV5-1,.,.,TRBJ2-2,CASSVGAQSNTGELFF,TGCGCCAGCAGCGTGGGGGCCCAATCGAACACCGGGGAGCTGTTTTTT
TRBV12-1,.,.,TRBJ2-7,CATSPTVERNEQYF,TGTGCCACCTCACCGACGGTTGAGCGGAACGAGCAGTACTTC
TRBV7-8,.,.,TRBJ2-3,CASSPTRVADTQYF,TGTGCCAGCAGCCCAACCAGGGTAGCAGATACGCAGTATTTT
TRBV7-2,.,TRBD2,TRBJ2-3,CASSLLLAGATDTQYF,TGTGCCAGCAGCTTATTACTAGCGGGGGCCACAGATACGCAGTATTTT
TRBV18,.,.,TRBJ1-4,CASSPRAVTNEKLFF,TGTGCCAGCTCACCGAGGGCAGTGACTAATGAAAAACTGTTTTTT
TRBV28,.,.,TRBJ1-5,CASRPRQSNQPQHF,TGTGCCAGCAGACCCCGACAGAGCAATCAGCCCCAGCATTTT
TRBV5-1,.,.,TRBJ1-1,CASSLTGNTEAFF,TGCGCCAGCAGCTTGACAGGGAACACTGAAGCTTTCTTT
TRBV5-1,.,TRBD1,TRBJ2-5,CASSYTTGPKGTQYF,TGCGCCAGCAGCTATACGACAGGGCCCAAGGGGACCCAGTACTTC
TRBV19,.,.,TRBJ2-1,CASRKLGGNEQFF,TGTGCCAGTAGGAAACTAGGGGGTAACGAGCAGTTCTTC
TRBV7-8,once,.,TRBJ1-5,CASSFPYQPQHF,TGTGCCAGCAGCTTCCCCTATCAGCCCCAGCATTTT
TRBV5-4,.,.,TRBJ2-3,CASSLGGGRTDTQYF,TGTGCCAGCAGCTTGGGCGGGGGCCGCACAGATACGCAGTATTTT
TRBV28,.,.,TRBJ1-2,CASSLGQPNYGYTF,TGTGCCAGCAGTCTTGGACAGCCTAACTATGGCTACACCTTC
TRBV19,few,.,TRBJ1-1,CASSMNWNTEAFF,TGTGCCAGTAGTATGAACTGGAACACTGAAGCTTTCTTT
TRBV28,.,.,TRBJ1-2,CASSLWRDGYTF,TGTGCCAGCAGTTTATGGAGGGATGGCTACACCTTC
TRBV5-4,.,.,TRBJ2-5,CASSLRRVQETQYF,TGTGCCAGCAGCTTGCGGCGGGTACAAGAGACCCAGTACTTC
TRBV19,.,TRBD2,TRBJ2-1,CASSPGLALFDEQFF,TGTGCCAGTAGTCCGGGACTAGCATTATTCGATGAGCAGTTCTTC
TRBV12-3/TRBV12-4,.,.,TRBJ1-1,CASRLVGGTEAFF,TGTGCCAGCAGACTAGTCGGGGGAACTGAAGCTTTCTTT
TRBV3-1/TRBV3-2,.,.,TRBJ1-1,CASSQFDWNTEAFF,TGTGCCAGCAGCCAGTTCGACTGGAACACTGAAGCTTTCTTT
TRBV20-1,.,.,TRBJ2-1,CSASFRGNEQFF,TGCAGTGCTAGTTTTCGGGGTAATGAGCAGTTCTTC
TRBV27,.,.,TRBJ1-3,CASSLRGSGNTIYF,TGTGCCAGCAGTTTACGGGGGAGTGGAAACACCATATATTTT
TRBV11-2,.,TRBD1,TRBJ2-2,CASSPGTGYPGELFF,TGTGCCAGCAGTCCCGGGACAGGGTACCCCGGGGAGCTGTTTTTT